This T cell receptor beta chain was found in a study of cytomegalovirus exposure and HLA in healthy donors. Whole-study findings and limits: In an earlier analysis, about 87% or about 30%: the productive usage of most TCR beta V segments.

A note on this clone: What it recognizes is unknown.

The V gene's germline CDR1 is LNHDA and CDR2 SQIVND (reference sequence). This CDR3 spans 14 amino acids. With V trimmed by 5 bases and J by 3 bases, 4 bases remained unmatched. The PCR made use of 60 Vbeta and 13 Jbeta primers. Clones were sequenced by immunoSEQ multiplex PCR, and TCRdb holds only the in-frame ones, with some missing. The sample carries roughly 290,000 clones, over 70% recorded once. The chain recombines TRBV19 with TRBJ1-5; 7 nucleotides align to TRBD1. Sample: PBMCs. The clonotype was recovered from a girl aged 2-9 years in good health and CMV-seronegative. The CDR3 nucleotides are TGTGCCAGTAGTTCCGACAGGGACAATCAGCCCCAGCATTTT. This gives the protein CASSSDRDNQPQHF.